One and the same sample provided the 28 T cell receptor beta chains below, sequenced in a study of human T cells and chemical hapten exposure. Time point given: pre-sensitization, week 0. Treatment in this sample: therapeutic diphenylcyclopropenone sensitization with weekly scalp DPC. One entry per CDR3 protein, called by TCRdb with MiXCR from the RACE reads. The profile shows 250,000 or so distinct CDR3 sequences, over 7.5% of them singletons. The source was whole blood, collected in connection with sensitization to the hapten diphenylcyclopropenone (DPC). Source of these receptors: a man younger than 30 with alopecia areata. Some clones in this sample may be carry-over from other donors' samples.

The CDR3 is CASSLLSGSSSPLHF. The CDR3, as DNA: TGTGCCAGCAGCCTCCTTTCCGGTTCTAGTTCACCCCTCCACTTT. V gene TRBV14 combines with J gene TRBJ1-6, with D uncertain. Germline lookup yields CDR1 SGHDN and CDR2 FVKESK. The V end was cut by 4 bases, the J end by 9 bases, with 16 bases between. The CDR3 contains 15 residues. Full variable domain (missing parts from reference TRBV14 and TRBJ1-6): EAGVTQFPSHSVIEKGQTVTLRCDPISGHDNLYWYRRVMGKEIKFLLHFVKESKQDESGMPNNRFLAERTGGTYSTLKVQPAELEDSGVYFCASSLLSGSSSPLHFGNGTRLTVT.

The table lists this clonotype with a few counts. The V call is TRBV20-1, the J call TRBJ2-7; D remains unclear. Trimming left V 4 bases short and J 4 bases short, with 5 bases between. The CDR3 loop spans 10 amino acids. Germline CDR1 is DFQATT and CDR2 is SNEGSKA (reference sequence). The CDR3 DNA reads TGCAGTGCTATAGCTTACGAGCAGTACTTC. It specifies CSAIAYEQYF.

The chain is built from TRBV12-3 or TRBV12-4 and TRBJ2-7, with 9 positions matching TRBD1. The length of the CDR3 is 15 residues. V shed 6 bases and J 2 bases; nucleotides not matched to a gene: 8. Here the CDR3 reads CASRSPGQGTYEQYF. CDR3 DNA: TGTGCCAGCAGGTCACCGGGACAGGGAACCTACGAGCAGTACTTC.

The chain couples TRBV29-1 to TRBJ2-5; possible D gene TRBD1, 6 bases. Trimming removed 6 bases from V and 1 base from J, with 12 bases in between. Per the germline V gene, CDR1 is SQVTM and CDR2 is ANQGSEA. The CDR3 runs to 13 residues. The CDR3, as DNA: TGCAGCGTGGGGACAAGGCCCCAAGAGACCCAGTACTTC. This codes for CSVGTRPQETQYF.

Notes on this clonotype: A read error may produce the germline difference seen at one junction end. The chain uses TRBV7-2 and TRBJ1-1, with no clear D. The CDR3 length is 13 residues. Looked up from germline, CDR1 is SGHTA and CDR2 is FQGNSA. As DNA, the CDR3 is TGTGCCAGCAGCCGGCCCGGAGGCACTGAAGCCTTCTTT. Its translation is CASSRPGGTEAFF.

The chain carries TRBV7-9 and TRBJ1-1, with 7 bases that match TRBD1. The CDR3 covers 16 residues. In germline, CDR1 is SEHNR, CDR2 FQNEAQ (reference sequence). With 5 bases clipped from V and 0 bases from J, the junction kept 9 bases outside the gene matches. The CDR3 bases are TGTGCCAGCAGCCCGACAGGGCTATCCATGAACACTGAAGCTTTCTTT. Protein sequence: CASSPTGLSMNTEAFF.

This clonotype was observed at least ten times. The chain joins TRBV7-9 to TRBJ1-2; D call uncertain. V was pared by 0 bases and J by 4 bases, with 6 bases between. CDR1 SEHNR and CDR2 FQNEAQ come from the germline V gene (reference sequence). There are 13 residues in the CDR3. CDR3 loop: CASSLAGSYGYTF. In DNA, the CDR3 is TGTGCCAGCAGCTTAGCAGGGAGCTATGGCTACACCTTC.

V usage is TRBV3-1 and J usage is TRBJ1-2; TRBD1 aligns across 8 bases. The V gene end was trimmed by 1 base and the J gene end by 6 bases; junction bases not matched to a gene: 1. The CDR3 length is 13 residues. Germline V lookup: CDR1 LGHDT, CDR2 YNNKEL (reference sequence). The CDR3 nucleotides are TGTGCCAGCAGCCAAGGCAGGGGGCATGGCTACACCTTC. Its translation is CASSQGRGHGYTF.

The chain recombines TRBV24-1 with TRBJ2-2; unclear D gene. Trimming cost V 6 bases and J 4 bases, with 23 bases left between them. The CDR3 sequence is 18 residues long. Germline V gene lookup returns CDR1 KGHDR and CDR2 SFDVKD. In nucleotides, the CDR3 is TGTGCCACCAGTCTCCCTAGGGTCCCCATTTTGGGCACCGGGGAGCTGTTTTTT. Amino acid sequence: CATSLPRVPILGTGELFF.

This clonotype was counted only a few times. The rearrangement links TRBV7-2 to TRBJ2-3; D is unclear. Germline assignment: CDR1 SGHTA and CDR2 FQGNSA. With 5 bases removed from V and 0 bases from J, the gap between germline ends came to 12 bases. The CDR3 extends over 15 amino acids. CDR3 loop: CASSPLKASTDTQYF. CDR3 coding DNA: TGTGCCAGCAGCCCCCTGAAGGCTAGCACAGATACGCAGTATTTT.

This clonotype appeared a few times. J is TRBJ2-3 and V is TRBV2; D is ambiguous. Between the trimmed V and J ends, which lost 1 base and 2 bases, there was a span of 7 bases. Germline V gene data show CDR1 as SNHLY and CDR2 as FYNNEI. CDR3 length equals 14 residues. The CDR3: CASSEGRYTDTQYF. CDR3 bases: TGTGCCAGCAGTGAAGGGAGATACACAGATACGCAGTATTTT.

The chain combines TRBV6-1 with TRBJ1-5, with TRBD1 identical over 8 bases. V shed 0 bases, J shed 2 bases, and the junction held 6 bases outside the gene matches. CDR1 is MNHNS, CDR2 SASEGT, per germline. CDR3 length: 17 amino acids. CDR3 protein: CASSEARQGAGNQPQHF. The CDR3 DNA reads TGTGCCAGCAGTGAAGCGCGGCAGGGGGCAGGCAATCAGCCCCAGCATTTT.

There are many counts of this clonotype. The chain couples TRBV10-3 to TRBJ2-2; D is unresolved. V was shortened by 2 bases and J by 6 bases, with 7 bases between the two germline ends. In germline, CDR1 is ENHRY, CDR2 SYGVKD. There are 13 residues in the CDR3. CDR3 coding DNA: TGTGCCATCAGTGAGAAAACCCCCGGGGAGCTGTTTTTT. Translated: CAISEKTPGELFF.

The chain couples TRBV7-3 to TRBJ2-7; the D is unclear. The CDR3 consists of 15 residues. The germline V gene encodes CDR1 SGHTA and CDR2 FQGTGA. Trimming took off 5 bases at V and 1 base at J, with 15 bases between the two ends. CDR3 region: CASSPGPGGSYEQYF. For the CDR3, the DNA is TGTGCCAGCAGCCCCGGACCGGGTGGTTCCTACGAGCAGTACTTC.

This clonotype has more than one count but fewer than ten. Here the CDR3 reads CASSQDLGQGGKNTEAFF. CDR3 coding DNA: TGCGCCAGCAGCCAAGATCTAGGGCAGGGCGGAAAGAACACTGAAGCTTTCTTT. The chain is built from TRBV4-3 and TRBJ1-1; D is perhaps TRBD1 (5 bases). Between the trimmed V and J ends, which lost 0 bases and 1 base, there was a span of 18 bases. The germline CDR1 and CDR2 sequences are LGHNA and YSLEER. This CDR3 comprises 18 residues.

This clonotype was observed at least ten times. The chain recombines TRBV5-1 with TRBJ2-5; 9 bases line up with TRBD2. Losses at the gene ends were 3 bases for V and 5 bases for J; bases not matched to a gene: 14. The CDR3 totals 17 residues. The germline V gene has CDR1 SGHRS and CDR2 YFSETQ. The CDR3 region has the DNA TGCGCCAGCAGCTCCTCATCTCTAGCGGGGCGGAGGGAGACCCAGTACTTC. Protein sequence: CASSSSSLAGRRETQYF.

The rearrangement joins TRBV20-1 to TRBJ2-7; 16 bases match TRBD2. The CDR3 has 15 amino acids. The ends lost 3 bases at V and 3 bases at J; junction bases unmatched: 2. CDR1 is DFQATT and CDR2 is SNEGSKA in the germline V gene (reference sequence). The CDR3 loop reads CSASGTSGGDYEQYF. The CDR3 DNA reads TGCAGTGCTAGCGGGACTAGCGGGGGGGACTACGAGCAGTACTTC.

The chain recombines TRBV7-8 with TRBJ2-7, with a possible D match to TRBD2 (6 bases). Per germline, CDR1 SGHVS and CDR2 FQNEAQ. V was clipped by 1 base and J by 1 base, with 11 bases between them. The CDR3 consists of 15 residues. The CDR3 nucleotides are TGTGCCAGCAGCTTAGTACGCGGGGAGTCCTACGAGCAGTACTTC. Amino acid sequence: CASSLVRGESYEQYF.

This clonotype has a handful of counts. The V and J genes are TRBV4-1 and TRBJ2-4; D is possibly TRBD1 or TRBD2 (5 bases each). The CDR3 is 19 residues long. Germline V gene lookup returns CDR1 MGHRA and CDR2 YSYEKL. Trimming took 0 bases from V and 1 from J, leaving 19 bases between them. CDR3 sequence (DNA): TGCGCCAGCAGCCAAGAAGACGGGACGGCGACTCAGGCCAAAAACATTCAGTACTTC. This encodes CASSQEDGTATQAKNIQYF.

This clonotype was seen a handful of times. The chain links TRBV6-2 or TRBV6-3 to TRBJ1-1; a possible D gene is TRBD1 (6 bases). Trimming shortened V by 0 bases and J by 4 bases, and 18 bases separated the two germline ends. CDR3 length: 17 amino acids. CDR1 MNHEY and CDR2 SVGEGT come from the germline V gene. The CDR3: CASSYSVIQGGGTEAFF. CDR3 sequence (DNA): TGTGCCAGCAGTTACTCCGTCATACAGGGAGGAGGCACTGAAGCTTTCTTT.

The chain recombines TRBV29-1 with TRBJ2-3; tentative D call: TRBD1 (6 bases). CDR1 and CDR2 from the germline V gene are SQVTM and ANQGSEA. V dropped 2 bases and J dropped 3 bases, with 12 bases sitting between them. This CDR3 is 14 amino acids long. The CDR3 loop is CSVESYTGTDTQYF. CDR3 sequence (DNA): TGCAGCGTTGAATCCTATACAGGGACAGATACGCAGTATTTT.

This clonotype was observed many times. The chain uses TRBV6-2 or TRBV6-3 and TRBJ2-1; maybe TRBD2 (5 bases). The germline V gene encodes CDR1 MNHEY and CDR2 SVGEGT. V lost 2 bases to trimming and J lost 8 bases, with 10 bases between them. The CDR3 has 13 residues. CDR3 bases: TGTGCCAGCAGTTACCCGCTAGCTGATGAGCAGTTCTTC. Encoded protein: CASSYPLADEQFF.

This clonotype occurred a few times. V usage is TRBV6-6 and J usage is TRBJ1-5; a possible D gene is TRBD1 (6 bases). Germline V gene data show CDR1 as MNHNY and CDR2 as SVGAGI (reference sequence). The CDR3 loop spans 15 amino acids. The V and J ends lost 6 bases and 5 bases respectively, with 17 bases between them. The CDR3 region is CASSLQGVGHQPQHF. The CDR3, as DNA: TGTGCCAGCAGCTTACAGGGAGTTGGGCATCAGCCCCAGCATTTT.

The V call is TRBV20-1, the J call TRBJ2-3; D is undetermined. Germline V CDR1 and CDR2: DFQATT, SNEGSKA (reference sequence). V lost 2 bases, J lost 3 bases, and 12 bases lay in between. The CDR3 has 14 amino acids. CDR3 nucleotide sequence: TGCAGTGCTAGATGGGCGGCCCCGACAGATACGCAGTATTTT. Its protein product is CSARWAAPTDTQYF.

The chain recombines TRBV6-2 or TRBV6-3 with TRBJ2-7, with 8 bases identical to TRBD1. This CDR3 is built from 16 residues. Germline lookup yields CDR1 MNHEY and CDR2 SVGEGT. V shed 0 bases and J 4 bases; nucleotides not matched to a gene: 8. CDR3 coding DNA: TGTGCCAGCAGTTACTCGTACGACAGGGGTGGTTACGAGCAGTACGTC. Its translation: CASSYSYDRGGYEQYV.

This clonotype was counted a few times. This chain connects TRBV5-1 to TRBJ2-5; weak D call: TRBD1 (6 bases). There are 14 residues in the CDR3. Germline values: CDR1 SGHRS, CDR2 YFSETQ. V was trimmed by 3 bases and J by 8 bases, leaving 17 bases between them. The CDR3 sequence is CASSYGTTKDTQYF. CDR3 in DNA: TGCGCCAGCAGCTACGGGACAACAAAGGATACCCAGTACTTC.

This clonotype was seen more than once but under ten times. The genes are TRBV29-1 and TRBJ2-5; 8 nucleotides line up with TRBD1. Germline lookup yields CDR1 SQVTM and CDR2 ANQGSEA. Losses at the gene ends were 7 bases for V and 2 bases for J; bases not matched to a gene: 9. This CDR3 contains 14 residues. The CDR3 loop is CSGPGQGRQETQYF. The CDR3 coding sequence is TGCAGCGGGCCAGGACAGGGACGGCAAGAGACCCAGTACTTC.

Ten or more counts support this clonotype. The chain is built from TRBV11-2 and TRBJ1-2, with D tentatively TRBD1 (6 bases). Trimming cost V 5 bases and J 2 bases, with 9 bases left between them. Per the germline V gene, CDR1 is SGHAT and CDR2 is FQNNGV. The CDR3 covers 13 residues. The CDR3 DNA reads as TGTGCCAGCAGCAAAACAGGGAACTATGGCTACACCTTC. Its protein product is CASSKTGNYGYTF.